Below, one T cell receptor beta chain is given with its context. Its binding antigen is unknown. The sample holds no much larger clone one base away, and base qualities are not on file. TCR cDNA was made using 5'RACE template switching, a step that added a universal primer site and unique molecular identifiers. cDNA synthesis was primed from both the TCR alpha and TCR beta constant segments. Two PCR steps were used to amplify libraries, with sample barcodes and sequencing adapters being added in the second step. Sequencing of the libraries was done on either Illumina HiSeq 2500 (2x100 bp) or NovaSeq (2x150 bp). Concerning the study's data processing: Reads were demultiplexed and collapsed into UMI consensus sequences with MIGEC, and V(D)J alignment was performed with MiXCR. Vaccine-responding clonotypes were identified with edgeR using replicate PBMC samples, with FDR below 0.01 and a log2 fold change above 5 up to day 15 being required. Each bulk clonotype received a CD4 or CD8 identity based on whether the sequenced CD4 or CD8 repertoire contained that clonotype at higher abundance. Using fastp at Q25 and MiXCR, TCRdb reprocessed the public reads and kept productive beta chains. One record per CDR3 amino acid sequence lists the most common genes and DNA. The V and J calls and clone size are TCRdb's, not the authors'. The sample records 350,000 to 450,000 distinct CDR3 sequences, roughly 6.1% of which are singletons. The ten largest clones take up 15% of the sample.

Taken with the paper, the label for treatment or condition translates to: live attenuated yellow fever vaccine strain. At each blood-draw timepoint, two biological replicates of bulk PBMCs were obtained. PBMCs were isolated from peripheral blood using a standard Ficoll-Paque protocol. TriZol was used to extract RNA from bulk PBMCs, from CD4 and CD8 fractions, and from dextramer-positive and dextramer-negative fractions. The CDR3 numbers 16 residues from cysteine through phenylalanine. The read is trimmed to its CDR3 DNA, 48 bases read in frame from base 1. The junction carries 15 bases between V and J, which are trimmed by 0 bases and 7 bases respectively. The germline V gene sets CDR1 to LGHNA and CDR2 to YSLEER. The data were taken from a study of T cells after yellow fever vaccination (dated by TCRdb to about 2019). In terms of the full investigation: Libraries from fractions with low cell numbers were prepared with the SMART-Seq v4 Ultra Low Input RNA kit. To follow T-cell clones before and after primary and booster YFV17D yellow fever vaccination, bulk TCR alpha and beta repertoires were sequenced over time. Two healthy male donors made up the cohort, one aged 18 to 30 years and the other aged 30 to 39 years. Blood was drawn at multiple timepoints before and after primary and secondary immunization, with bulk PBMC replicates and cell subsets isolated. Beyond this particular receptor, the publication reports: Compared with the primary T-cell response, the secondary T-cell response was faster but weaker, reaching its peak on day 5 rather than on day 15. A small share of clonotypes occurred in both CD4 and CD8 compartments, likely arising from convergent recombination. Only two donors were included in the study, so the extent to which the findings can be generalized is limited. Computational filtering was required because FACS-sorted repertoires could contain abundant contaminating clonotypes from the bulk population. After the booster, most of the clones that had expanded following primary vaccination were detected again (96% of CD4 and 88% of CD8), which suggests that memory was broadly maintained.

The clonotype comes from a man under 40 who received the YFV17D yellow fever vaccine. The source was PBMCs, collected 5 days after the yellow fever booster vaccination. This receptor chain uses TRBV4-3 and TRBJ1-4; the D segment could be TRBD1, given 6 matching bases. This receptor carries the CDR3 CASSQEPPNRAEKLFF. The bases read TGCGCCAGCAGCCAAGAACCTCCTAACAGGGCTGAAAAACTGTTTTTT.